This T cell receptor (beta chain) was identified in a study of CD8+ T cells in alopecia areata. Study details: Twice a day, 5 to 10 mg of oral tofacitinib was administered to treated patients.

RNA extraction was followed by reverse transcription into cDNA, which acted as the sequencing template. This table comes from immunoSEQ multiplex PCR, and its TCRdb copy is limited to in-frame clones, with some not included. The top ten clones hold roughly a fifth of a sample with 150,000 to 190,000 clones, less than 65% of them seen once. There are 15 residues in the CDR3. CDR1 is LNHDA and CDR2 is SQIVND in the germline V gene (reference sequence). V lost 6 bases, J lost 8 bases, and 10 bases stayed unmatched. Lesional scalp punch biopsies and peripheral blood were collected from alopecia areata patients.

This sequence was found in a human donor with alopecia areata. The sequenced sample was CD8+ T cells sorted from blood, obtained at week 0. V and J are TRBV19 and TRBJ2-1; TRBD2 matches at 10 bases. The CDR3 DNA follows: TGTGCCAGTAGGTCTGCTAGCGGGGGTGTCGATGAGCAGTTCTTC. Its translation is CASRSASGGVDEQFF.